Shown below are 7 T cell receptor beta chains from a single sample sequenced in a study of cytomegalovirus exposure and HLA in healthy donors. Primers for the PCR totalled 60 Vbeta and 13 Jbeta. Repertoires were generated with immunoSEQ multiplex PCR, while TCRdb's copy carries only in-frame clones and drops some. This sample has more than 60,000 clones, with more than 65% found just once. Sequenced: PBMCs. These receptors were taken from a man between 65 and 85 years old in good health and CMV-seropositive.

This clone has more than one count but fewer than ten. The chain joins TRBV5-1 to TRBJ1-1, with 9 bases fitting TRBD1. Germline CDR1 is SGHRS and CDR2 is YFSETQ. This CDR3 has 15 amino acids. V lost 1 base, J lost 2 bases, and 3 bases stayed unmatched. The CDR3 coding sequence is TGCGCCAGCAGCTTGAGGGGACAGGGTAACACTGAAGCTTTCTTT. It encodes CASSLRGQGNTEAFF. Variable domain in full (rest from reference TRBV5-1 and TRBJ1-1): KAGVTQTPRYLIKTRGQQVTLSCSPISGHRSVSWYQQTPGQGLQFLFEYFSETQRNKGNFPGRFSGRQFSNSRSEMNVSTLELGDSALYLCASSLRGQGNTEAFFGQGTRLTVV.

This clone appeared a single time. The genes are TRBV29-1 and TRBJ2-4, with 10 bases aligning to TRBD1. J gave up 0 bases and V 6 bases, and 11 bases lay outside the gene matches. The germline gives CDR1 SQVTM, CDR2 ANQGSEA. This CDR3 comprises 17 residues. DNA for the CDR3: TGCAGCGTCCTGGGACAGGGGATTCCCTTAGCCAAAAACATTCAGTACTTC. Its translation is CSVLGQGIPLAKNIQYF.

This clone was seen only a few times. The V and J genes are TRBV4-1 and TRBJ2-7; 8 bases align to TRBD2. Germline loops: CDR1 MGHRA, CDR2 YSYEKL. The V segment lost 1 base and the J segment 3 bases; nucleotides outside the gene matches: 5. This CDR3 is built from 15 residues. In DNA form, the CDR3 reads TGCGCCAGCAGCCAAGTCCGGGGGGGCCACTACGAGCAGTACTTC. Protein: CASSQVRGGHYEQYF.

The chain combines TRBV5-1 with TRBJ2-7; 7 nucleotides align to TRBD1. CDR3 length: 13 amino acids. V was clipped by 7 bases and J by 2 bases; unmatched bases: 6. Germline V gene sequence: CDR1 SGHRS, CDR2 YFSETQ. In DNA form, the CDR3 reads TGCGCCAGCGGACGACAGGGACCCTACGAGCAGTACTTC. This codes for CASGRQGPYEQYF. The full variable domain, completed using reference TRBV5-1 and TRBJ2-7, is KAGVTQTPRYLIKTRGQQVTLSCSPISGHRSVSWYQQTPGQGLQFLFEYFSETQRNKGNFPGRFSGRQFSNSRSEMNVSTLELGDSALYLCASGRQGPYEQYFGPGTRLTVT.

The V and J genes are TRBV5-1 and TRBJ2-1; D uncertain. Germline CDR1 reads SGHRS; CDR2 reads YFSETQ. With 5 bases removed from V and 6 bases from J, the gap between germline ends came to 12 bases. CDR3 size: 13 residues. The CDR3, as DNA: TGCGCCAGCAGGGTGAGCTCGGGCAATGAGCAGTTCTTC. Protein sequence: CASRVSSGNEQFF.

The chain employs TRBV27 and TRBJ1-1, with D uncertain. The ends were cut back, 6 bases at V and 7 bases at J, with 18 bases in the middle. The CDR3 has 14 residues. Germline loops: CDR1 MNHEY, CDR2 SMNVEV (reference sequence). CDR3 residues: CASREAYDVYEAFF. CDR3 in DNA: TGTGCCAGCAGGGAGGCTTACGATGTTTATGAAGCTTTCTTT.

This clone occurred once. The same CDR3 can be traced to other DNA sequences in this sample. The chain uses TRBV7-3 and TRBJ2-1, with D perhaps TRBD2 (6 bases). V lost 0 bases and J 7 bases, leaving 7 bases between the germline ends. CDR1 and CDR2 from the germline V gene are SGHTA and FQGTGA. The CDR3 runs to 13 residues. CDR3 DNA: TGTGCCAGCAGCTTAACGGGGGGAAATGAGCAGTTCTTC. Translated: CASSLTGGNEQFF.